Following are 24 T cell receptor beta chains from one sample sequenced in a study of CXCR3-negative and CXCR3-positive naive CD8 T cells. Through 5' RACE with UMI labels, the TRB cDNA libraries were prepared. TCRdb re-called the 5' RACE reads and shows each CDR3 protein once, DNA omitted. With around 160,000 distinct CDR3 sequences in the sample, the ten largest clones hold 0.25% to 0.3%. Points from the study as a whole: Compared with CXCR3-negative naive cells, CXCR3-positive naive cells showed more hydrophobic TRB CDR3s.

Antigens of these TCRs are unknown. Material: naive CXCR3+ CD8+ T cells from blood. Subset defined: CD45RO-CCR7+CD27+CD95- naive CD8+ T cells expressing CXCR3 (TNR3+). The receptors derive from a human donor in good health. Some clones in this sample may be carry-over from other donors' samples.

This chain joins TRBV6-5 and TRBJ1-2; TCRdb indicates TRBD1, and absent DNA this call remains unverified. Germline V lookup: CDR1 MNHEY, CDR2 SVGAGI. The CDR3 consists of 12 residues. The CDR3 reads CASSKNGDGYTF.

The rearrangement uses TRBV7-2 and TRBJ2-1. CDR1 SGHTA and CDR2 FQGNSA come from the germline V gene. This CDR3 comprises 14 residues. The CDR3 sequence is CASSITLTENEQFF.

The J gene is TRBJ1-1, the V gene TRBV19. Germline V gene sequence: CDR1 LNHDA, CDR2 SQIVND (reference sequence). CDR3 length: 13 residues. CDR3: CASTSRPLTEAFF. The full variable domain, completed using reference TRBV19 and TRBJ1-1, is DGGITQSPKYLFRKEGQNVTLSCEQNLNHDAMYWYRQDPGQGLRLIYYSQIVNDFQKGDIAEGYSVSREKKESFPLTVTSAQKNPTAFYLCASTSRPLTEAFFGQGTRLTVV.

The rearrangement links TRBV7-9 to TRBJ2-7. Germline-derived CDR1 and CDR2 are SEHNR and FQNEAQ (reference sequence). The CDR3 is 14 amino acids. The CDR3 sequence is CASSLVPSSYEQYF.

The CDR3 protein is CASSSGTSGRTYNEQFF. This chain connects TRBV5-1 to TRBJ2-1; TCRdb selects TRBD2, and the lack of DNA leaves this call unchecked. CDR1 is SGHRS, CDR2 YFSETQ, per germline. The CDR3 has 17 amino acids.

The CDR3: CASSQGQEPGSPNYGYTF. The V call is TRBV3-1, the J call TRBJ1-2; TCRdb designates TRBD1, a call that cannot be tested without DNA. The germline CDR1 and CDR2 sequences are LGHDT and YNNKEL (reference sequence). The CDR3 is 18 residues long.

The CDR3 protein is CSVEGLQGTAAGELFF. The chain carries TRBV29-1 and TRBJ2-2; TCRdb's D call, TRBD1, is unchecked because there is no DNA. The CDR3 has 16 residues. Germline CDR1 and CDR2: SQVTM and ANQGSEA.

This chain's CDR3 is CASAYTGTGVYEQYF. The chain is built from TRBV27 and TRBJ2-7; TCRdb indicates TRBD1, and absent DNA this call remains unverified. Looked up from germline, CDR1 is MNHEY and CDR2 is SMNVEV (reference sequence). The CDR3 is 15 residues long.

This chain connects TRBV29-1 to TRBJ2-1. The CDR3 extends over 15 amino acids. Looked up from germline, CDR1 is SQVTM and CDR2 is ANQGSEA. Here the CDR3 reads CSVEDLGSSYNEQFF.

The gene calls are TRBV13 and TRBJ1-2; lacking DNA, the TRBD1 call made by TCRdb goes unchecked. The CDR3 contains 14 residues. The germline gives CDR1 PRHDT, CDR2 FYEKMQ (reference sequence). This CDR3 is CASSTPGLSGGYTF.

V gene TRBV28 combines with J gene TRBJ2-7; checking the TCRdb D call of TRBD1 is not possible without DNA. This CDR3 is built from 15 residues. The germline V gene has CDR1 MDHEN and CDR2 SYDVKM. CDR3 protein: CASSLSRSAGYEQYF. The full variable domain, rest sourced from reference TRBV28 and TRBJ2-7, is DVKVTQSSRYLVKRTGEKVFLECVQDMDHENMFWYRQDPGLGLRLIYFSYDVKMKEKGDIPEGYSVSREKKERFSLILESASTNQTSMYLCASSLSRSAGYEQYFGPGTRLTVT.

The V and J genes are TRBV11-2 and TRBJ2-1; TCRdb calls TRBD2, which cannot be checked without DNA. The CDR3 loop spans 15 amino acids. Germline lookup yields CDR1 SGHAT and CDR2 FQNNGV. CDR3 residues: CASSHPMEGGDEQFF. The full variable domain, its missing parts supplied by reference TRBV11-2 and TRBJ2-1, is EAGVAQSPRYKIIEKRQSVAFWCNPISGHATLYWYQQILGQGPKLLIQFQNNGVVDDSQLPKDRFSAERLKGVDSTLKIQPAKLEDSAVYLCASSHPMEGGDEQFFGPGTRLTVL.

The chain has TRBV7-3 and TRBJ2-3; TCRdb calls TRBD1, which cannot be checked without DNA. Looked up from germline, CDR1 is SGHTA and CDR2 is FQGTGA. The CDR3 runs to 13 residues. The CDR3 is CASSSEAGLTQYF.

The rearrangement joins TRBV5-6 to TRBJ1-1; no DNA is available, so the TRBD1 call from TCRdb remains unchecked. This CDR3 comprises 12 residues. Germline CDR1 SGHDT, CDR2 YYEEEE. The CDR3 spells CASSRQGLEAFF.

The chain links TRBV9 to TRBJ2-3; TCRdb returns TRBD2, unconfirmable since there is no DNA. CDR1 SGDLS and CDR2 YYNGEE come from the germline V gene. This CDR3 region has 14 residues. CDR3 region: CASSTRTVTDTQYF.

The gene calls are TRBV4-1 and TRBJ2-7; checking the TCRdb D call of TRBD1 is not possible without DNA. Germline V gives CDR1 MGHRA, CDR2 YSYEKL. The CDR3 extends over 14 amino acids. This chain's CDR3 is CASSQEGHSYEQYF.

The rearrangement joins TRBV4-1 to TRBJ1-2; no DNA is available, so the TRBD1 call from TCRdb remains unchecked. This CDR3 has 16 residues. Germline lookup yields CDR1 MGHRA and CDR2 YSYEKL. CDR3 in amino acids: CASSQDPTGGSYGYTF.

The V call is TRBV30, the J call TRBJ2-1; TCRdb selects TRBD1, and the lack of DNA leaves this call unchecked. Germline CDR1 reads GTSNPN; CDR2 reads SVGIG (reference sequence). This CDR3 spans 11 amino acids. The CDR3 here is CAGAGGPRQFF.

The rearrangement links TRBV7-3 to TRBJ2-7; TCRdb names TRBD1, which stays unverified in the absence of DNA. There are 16 residues in the CDR3. CDR1 SGHTA and CDR2 FQGTGA come from the germline V gene. The CDR3 protein is CASSPYPTGDTDEQYF. Supplemented by reference TRBV7-3 and TRBJ2-7, the full variable domain reads GAGVSQTPSNKVTEKGKYVELRCDPISGHTALYWYRQSLGQGPEFLIYFQGTGAADDSGLPNDRFFAVRPEGSVSTLKIQRTERGDSAVYLCASSPYPTGDTDEQYFGPGTRLTVT.

J is TRBJ1-1 and V is TRBV7-9. CDR3 length equals 14 residues. CDR1 and CDR2 from the germline V gene are SEHNR and FQNEAQ (reference sequence). CDR3 in amino acids: CASSLGWGNTEAFF. Full variable domain (remainder filled in from reference TRBV7-9 and TRBJ1-1): DTGVSQNPRHKITKRGQNVTFRCDPISEHNRLYWYRQTLGQGPEFLTYFQNEAQLEKSRLLSDRFSAERPKGSFSTLEIQRTEQGDSAMYLCASSLGWGNTEAFFGQGTRLTVV.

This rearrangement joins TRBV7-9 to TRBJ2-1; without DNA, the TCRdb call of TRBD2 cannot be checked. This CDR3 is 12 amino acids long. Germline V gene sequence: CDR1 SEHNR, CDR2 FQNEAQ (reference sequence). The CDR3: CASTLGDLEQFF.

This chain links TRBV6-6 with TRBJ2-2; TCRdb's D gene call, TRBD2, goes unchecked for lack of DNA. The CDR3 totals 12 residues. Germline assignment: CDR1 MNHNY and CDR2 SVGAGI (reference sequence). CDR3 loop: CASSPSGTELFF.

The chain links TRBV5-1 to TRBJ2-7; TCRdb's D gene call, TRBD1, goes unchecked for lack of DNA. The CDR3 has 14 amino acids. In germline, CDR1 is SGHRS, CDR2 YFSETQ. CDR3 region: CASSGTGGEYEQYF.

This chain connects TRBV24-1 to TRBJ2-1; TCRdb designates TRBD2, a call that cannot be tested without DNA. This CDR3 comprises 15 residues. In germline, CDR1 is KGHDR, CDR2 SFDVKD. CDR3: CAINKKGGGFNEQFF.